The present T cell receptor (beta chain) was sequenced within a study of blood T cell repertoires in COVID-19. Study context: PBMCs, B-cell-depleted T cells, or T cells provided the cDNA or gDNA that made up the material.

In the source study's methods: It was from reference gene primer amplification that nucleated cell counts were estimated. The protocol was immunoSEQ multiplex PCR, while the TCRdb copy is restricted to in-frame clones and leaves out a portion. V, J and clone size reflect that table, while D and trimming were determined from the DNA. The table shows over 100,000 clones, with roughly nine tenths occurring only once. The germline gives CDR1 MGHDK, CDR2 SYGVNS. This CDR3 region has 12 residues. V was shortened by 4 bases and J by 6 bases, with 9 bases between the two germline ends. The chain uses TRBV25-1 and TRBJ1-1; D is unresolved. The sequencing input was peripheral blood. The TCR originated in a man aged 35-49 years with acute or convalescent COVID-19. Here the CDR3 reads CASSGEEAEAFF. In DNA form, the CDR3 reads TGTGCCAGCAGTGGGGAGGAGGCTGAAGCTTTCTTT.